This TCR beta chain comes out of a study of cytomegalovirus exposure and HLA in healthy donors. Donors had nominal health at sampling but likely had unrecorded immune exposures. CDR3 length equals 12 residues. Germline V gene lookup returns CDR1 MDHEN and CDR2 SYDVKM. V lost 9 bases to trimming and J lost 0 bases, with 7 bases between them. PCR involved 60 Vbeta and 13 Jbeta primers. Sequenced by immunoSEQ multiplex PCR; TCRdb stores in-frame clones only, minus some. The repertoire holds 100,000 to 150,000 clones, with roughly 73% as singletons. The TCR sequence derives from a man aged 55 to 70 in good health and CMV-seropositive. The rearrangement joins TRBV28 to TRBJ2-3; D gene unclear. Input material: PBMCs. The CDR3 DNA sequence: TGTGCCAGTGAGACTAGCACAGATACGCAGTATTTT. It encodes CASETSTDTQYF. The whole variable domain, remainder taken from reference TRBV28 and TRBJ2-3, is DVKVTQSSRYLVKRTGEKVFLECVQDMDHENMFWYRQDPGLGLRLIYFSYDVKMKEKGDIPEGYSVSREKKERFSLILESASTNQTSMYLCASETSTDTQYFGPGTRLTVL.